These 25 T cell receptor beta chains were all obtained from the same sample, sequenced in a study of T-cell reconstitution after alpha-beta-depleted transplantation in children. The authors prepared the TCRbeta library with unique molecular identifiers. TCRdb used MiXCR to reprocess the PCR reads, holding one entry per CDR3 protein. The sample contains 550,000 to 800,000 distinct CDR3 sequences, less than 15% of which appear only once. Sequences were derived from PBMCs, sampled before TCRalphabeta/CD19-depleted stem cell transplant. The receptors originated from a girl aged 2 to 9 with congenital amegakaryocytic thrombocytopenia, due to receive a stem cell transplant.

This clonotype has at least ten counts. J is TRBJ2-1 and V is TRBV20-1; 11 nucleotides agree with TRBD2. CDR1 is DFQATT, CDR2 SNEGSKA, per germline (reference sequence). This CDR3 has 13 amino acids. Trimming at V came to 6 bases and at J to 8 bases, leaving 6 bases not matched to a gene. The CDR3 is CSATSGSRYEQFF. The CDR3 region has the DNA TGCAGTGCAACTAGCGGGAGTAGGTATGAGCAGTTCTTC.

This clonotype has just a few counts. CDR3 amino acids: CACSRDSSYEQYF. As DNA, the CDR3 is TGTGCCTGCTCCCGGGACAGCTCCTACGAGCAGTACTTC. The chain recombines TRBV30 with TRBJ2-7; TRBD1 agrees at 7 bases. CDR1 is GTSNPN and CDR2 is SVGIG in the germline V gene (reference sequence). This CDR3 has 13 amino acids. J was trimmed by 0 bases and V by 6 bases; bases with no gene match: 5.

This clonotype was seen repeatedly, ten times or more. V is TRBV29-1 and J is TRBJ2-3; 11 bases agree with TRBD2. CDR3 length: 14 residues. The V gene end was trimmed by 6 bases and the J gene end by 1 base; junction bases not matched to a gene: 3. Germline V CDR1 and CDR2: SQVTM, ANQGSEA. The CDR3 is CSVGLAGRTDTQYF. The DNA of the CDR3 is TGCAGCGTCGGACTAGCGGGCCGCACAGATACGCAGTATTTT.

This clonotype has more than one count but fewer than ten. This chain links TRBV12-3 or TRBV12-4 with TRBJ1-6, with 7 bases fitting TRBD1. The CDR3 is made up of 15 amino acids. Unmatched junction bases numbered 9, after V lost 6 bases and J lost 7 bases. The CDR3 here is CASSPRGTENSPLHF. DNA of the CDR3: TGTGCCAGCAGCCCGCGGGGGACAGAAAATTCACCCCTCCACTTT.

This rearrangement joins TRBV2 to TRBJ2-2; no reliable D call. The CDR3 spans 15 residues. Trimming stripped 5 bases from V and 6 bases from J, with 16 bases between. CDR1 and CDR2 from the germline V gene are SNHLY and FYNNEI. CDR3 loop: CASSTSTLWAGELFF. The CDR3 DNA follows: TGTGCCAGCAGTACGAGCACGCTTTGGGCCGGGGAGCTGTTTTTT. Variable domain in full (rest from reference TRBV2 and TRBJ2-2): EPEVTQTPSHQVTQMGQEVILRCVPISNHLYFYWYRQILGQKVEFLVSFYNNEISEKSEIFDDQFSVERPDGSNFTLKIRSTKLEDSAMYFCASSTSTLWAGELFFGEGSRLTVL.

This clonotype was seen at least ten times. The chain uses TRBV29-1 and TRBJ2-7; D is ambiguous. The CDR3 contains 11 residues. With 6 bases removed from V and 3 bases from J, the gap between germline ends came to 9 bases. Germline V lookup: CDR1 SQVTM, CDR2 ANQGSEA. CDR3: CSVQLGYEQYF. For the CDR3, the DNA is TGCAGCGTGCAACTCGGCTACGAGCAGTACTTC.

This clonotype has at least ten counts. The V call is TRBV6-1, the J call TRBJ1-1, with 8 positions matching TRBD1. CDR3 length: 14 amino acids. Germline V CDR1 and CDR2: MNHNS, SASEGT. Trimming at V came to 7 bases and at J to 7 bases, leaving 11 bases not matched to a gene. This CDR3 is CASNILGQGGEAFF. Written as DNA, the CDR3 is TGTGCCAGCAATATCCTTGGACAGGGCGGTGAAGCTTTCTTT.

This clonotype was found a few times. CDR3 protein: CASSLLQGRTDTQYF. The CDR3, as DNA: TGTGCCAGCAGCTTACTCCAGGGACGCACAGATACGCAGTATTTT. The chain employs TRBV7-6 and TRBJ2-3; D tentatively reads TRBD1 or TRBD2 (5 bases each). Germline V CDR1 and CDR2: SGHVS, FNYEAQ. V lost 2 bases and J 1 base, leaving 10 bases between the germline ends. CDR3 size: 15 residues.

The chain uses TRBV4-1 and TRBJ1-6, with TRBD1 matching 7 bases. With V trimmed by 3 bases and J by 8 bases, 19 bases remained unmatched. The CDR3 has 19 amino acids. CDR1 and CDR2 (germline): MGHRA, YSYEKL. The CDR3, as DNA: TGCGCCAGCAGCCAGACGACAGGGCACATTACGAAATACCATTCACCCCTCCACTTT. Translation: CASSQTTGHITKYHSPLHF.

The rearrangement links TRBV27 to TRBJ2-7, with 14 positions matching TRBD2. The ends lost 4 bases at V and 7 bases at J; junction bases unmatched: 6. There are 15 residues in the CDR3. The germline V gene has CDR1 MNHEY and CDR2 SMNVEV (reference sequence). CDR3 region: CASSWGLAGAKEQYF. DNA of the CDR3: TGTGCCAGCAGTTGGGGACTAGCGGGAGCAAAGGAGCAGTACTTC.

Only a few counts were recorded for this clonotype. The chain employs TRBV21-1 and TRBJ2-7; TRBD1 reflects the table's D call only, with no check against the DNA. TRBV21-1 constitutes a pseudogene. CDR3 length equals 15 residues. The CDR3 DNA sequence: TGTGCCAGCAGCAAAACACCGGGACATTATCCCGAGCAGTACTTC. This gives the protein CASSKTPGHYPEQYF.

The chain recombines TRBV20-1 with TRBJ2-3; TRBD2 matches at 11 bases. The CDR3 extends over 17 amino acids. Germline V gene lookup returns CDR1 DFQATT and CDR2 SNEGSKA (reference sequence). V lost 3 bases to trimming and J lost 2 bases; unmatched junction nucleotides: 10. The CDR3 reads CSASAPSGRPYTDTQYF. The CDR3 nucleotides read TGCAGTGCTAGTGCCCCTAGCGGGAGGCCCTACACAGATACGCAGTATTTT.

V is TRBV6-5 and J is TRBJ2-3; perhaps TRBD2 as D (5 bases). V was clipped by 2 bases and J by 2 bases, with 8 bases between them. This CDR3 has 14 amino acids. Germline CDR1 and CDR2: MNHEY and SVGAGI. CDR3 protein: CASSYAGTTDTQYF. The DNA for the CDR3 is TGTGCCAGCAGTTACGCGGGTACCACAGATACGCAGTATTTT.

This clonotype was counted only a few times. V and J are TRBV6-1 and TRBJ2-7, with 10 bases that match TRBD2. Losses at the gene ends were 7 bases for V and 5 bases for J; bases not matched to a gene: 5. The CDR3 sequence is 13 residues long. Looked up from germline, CDR1 is MNHNS and CDR2 is SASEGT. The CDR3: CASKLAGVHEQYF. The CDR3 nucleotides read TGTGCCAGCAAGCTAGCGGGAGTACACGAGCAGTACTTC.

This clonotype has at least ten counts. The chain links TRBV5-1 to TRBJ1-6; no clear D. This CDR3 region has 15 residues. Germline V gene sequence: CDR1 SGHRS, CDR2 YFSETQ. Trimming removed 2 bases from V and 7 bases from J, with 13 bases in between. The CDR3, as DNA: TGCGCCAGCAGCTTAAGCCAGGACTTAAATTCACCCCTCCACTTT. Translating it yields CASSLSQDLNSPLHF.

This chain links TRBV5-1 with TRBJ1-6; D gene unclear. V was trimmed by 0 bases and J by 7 bases, leaving 8 bases between them. Germline V CDR1 and CDR2: SGHRS, YFSETQ. The CDR3 spans 14 residues. The CDR3 region is CASSLGAENSPLHF. CDR3 DNA: TGCGCCAGCAGCTTGGGGGCGGAAAATTCACCCCTCCACTTT.

The sample holds a few counts of this clonotype. The V and J genes are TRBV29-1 and TRBJ2-5; D is undetermined. With 4 bases removed from V and 3 bases from J, the gap between germline ends came to 6 bases. CDR1 and CDR2 (germline): SQVTM, ANQGSEA. The CDR3 sequence is 11 residues long. The CDR3 protein is CSVAIEETQYF. CDR3 coding DNA: TGCAGCGTTGCGATCGAAGAGACCCAGTACTTC. The full variable domain, in which reference TRBV29-1 and TRBJ2-5 provide the parts outside the CDR3, is SAVISQKPSRDICQRGTSLTIQCQVDSQVTMMFWYRQQPGQSLTLIATANQGSEATYESGFVIDKFPISRPNLTFSTLTVSNMSPEDSSIYLCSVAIEETQYFGPGTRLLVL.

This sequence joins TRBV12-3 or TRBV12-4 and TRBJ1-2; TRBD1 is a possible D gene (5 bases). Trimming removed 4 bases at V and 7 bases at J, with 13 bases between. The CDR3 is 13 amino acids. The CDR3: CASSYRTGVGYTF. CDR3 bases: TGTGCCAGCAGTTACAGGACCGGCGTTGGCTACACCTTC.

In its sample, this clonotype was seen a few times. An end of the junction does not agree with germline; a read error may underlie this. The chain joins TRBV20-1 to TRBJ2-2; no clear D gene. CDR3 length: 14 amino acids. Germline loops: CDR1 DFQATT, CDR2 SNEGSKA (reference sequence). This CDR3 is CSARGRVDTGELFF. As DNA, the CDR3 is TGCAGTGCCAGAGGTCGGGTGGACACCGGGGAGCTGTTTTTT.

This clonotype has ten or more counts. The chain recombines TRBV3-1 with TRBJ1-6, with TRBD1 matching over 12 bases. V shed 4 bases, J shed 9 bases, and the junction held 7 bases outside the gene matches. Germline V lookup: CDR1 LGHDT, CDR2 YNNKEL (reference sequence). The CDR3 has 16 residues. CDR3 in amino acids: CASSPSGQGATSPLHF. CDR3 DNA sequence: TGTGCCAGCAGCCCCTCGGGACAGGGGGCGACTTCACCCCTCCACTTT.

The genes are TRBV10-3 and TRBJ1-2, with D unclear. The germline CDR1 and CDR2 sequences are ENHRY and SYGVKD. The CDR3 runs to 12 residues. Trimming removed 4 bases at V and 4 bases at J, with 7 bases between. CDR3 DNA: TGTGCCATCAGTGGAGAGGGCTATGGCTACACCTTC. This encodes CAISGEGYGYTF.

This sequence joins TRBV5-5 and TRBJ1-3; a weak D match, TRBD1 (5 bases). Between the trimmed V and J ends, which lost 1 base and 3 bases, there was a span of 14 bases. The CDR3 covers 16 residues. The germline V gene encodes CDR1 SGHKS and CDR2 YYEKEE (reference sequence). The DNA for the CDR3 is TGTGCCAGCAGCTTGTGGCCAGGGTTAGTTGGAAACACCATATATTTT. Protein sequence: CASSLWPGLVGNTIYF.

This clonotype was seen repeatedly, ten times or more. Written as DNA, the CDR3 is TGCAGTGCTAGGGGACAGCTCAGCAATCAGCCCCAGCATTTT. Translating gives CSARGQLSNQPQHF. The rearrangement joins TRBV20-1 to TRBJ1-5; TRBD1 matches at 7 bases. The CDR3 covers 14 residues. V was clipped by 3 bases and J by 1 base; unmatched bases: 3. CDR1 DFQATT and CDR2 SNEGSKA come from the germline V gene (reference sequence).

The sample holds a few counts of this clonotype. V and J are TRBV20-1 and TRBJ2-3, with D perhaps matching TRBD1 or TRBD2 (7 bases each). Per the germline V gene, CDR1 is DFQATT and CDR2 is SNEGSKA (reference sequence). The length of the CDR3 is 17 residues. V lost 6 bases and J 1 base, leaving 23 bases between the germline ends. The chain's CDR3 is CSAYRGLRDYRTDTQYF. The CDR3 nucleotides are TGCAGTGCCTATAGGGGGCTCCGGGACTACCGCACAGATACGCAGTATTTT.

This chain uses TRBV6-1 with TRBJ1-4; possibly TRBD1 for D (5 bases). V was cut by 7 bases and J by 10 bases, with 19 bases left in between. CDR3 length: 14 amino acids. Germline-derived CDR1 and CDR2 are MNHNS and SASEGT. The CDR3 loop is CASIPGYRLGKLFF. The CDR3 DNA is TGTGCCAGCATTCCCGGTTACAGGTTGGGAAAACTGTTTTTT.